This TCR beta chain was profiled in a study of Graves' ophthalmopathy and Graves' hyperthyroidism. Deletions cut 8 bases from V and 1 base from J, with 11 bases between. The V gene's germline CDR1 is MNHEY and CDR2 SMNVEV (reference sequence). This CDR3 has 13 amino acids. The TCR beta CDR3 regions underwent amplification from RNA transcripts. Second-round multiplex PCR followed a first-round RT-PCR using HTBI primers. TCRdb itself ran the multiplex PCR reads through MiXCR, one entry per CDR3 protein. In the table there are roughly 400,000 distinct CDR3 sequences, about 17% of which are singletons. This clonotype was counted at least ten times.

The V gene is TRBV27, the J gene TRBJ1-1; no firm D call. This receptor was taken from a young woman with Graves' ophthalmopathy. The sequencing input was peripheral blood. CDR3 in amino acids: CASGRVGNTEAFF. CDR3 bases: TGTGCCAGCGGGAGGGTGGGGAACACTGAAGCTTTCTTT.